This is a list of T cell receptor beta chains from one sample in a study of cytomegalovirus exposure and HLA in healthy donors. Sequencing was performed with immunoSEQ multiplex PCR; in TCRdb, only in-frame clones are kept and a portion is missing. The repertoire holds roughly 150,000 clones, 82% seen once, with around 2.4% in the top ten. Sequencing was done on a sample of PBMCs. These receptor sequences come from a male donor in good health and CMV-seronegative. Each CDR3 is given with its conserved first and last residue. D genes are given only for firm matches. Clone size appears in some rows only: once, few, many, or a class for an expanded clone.

v_call: TRBV28; clone_size: NA; j_call: TRBJ1-1; d_call: TRBD1; cdr3_aa: CASTPMTGGEIGAFF; cdr3_nt: TGTGCCAGCACCCCGATGACAGGGGGCGAAATAGGAGCTTTCTTT
v_call: TRBV5-1; clone_size: few; j_call: TRBJ2-2; d_call: TRBD1; cdr3_aa: CASSNRGIGELFF; cdr3_nt: TGCGCCAGCAGCAACAGGGGAATCGGGGAGCTGTTTTTT
v_call: TRBV6-5; clone_size: few; j_call: TRBJ1-2; d_call: TRBD1; cdr3_aa: CASSYGQGGIDGYTF; cdr3_nt: TGTGCCAGCAGTTACGGACAGGGAGGCATCGATGGCTACACCTTC
v_call: TRBV28; clone_size: NA; j_call: TRBJ2-3; d_call: NA; cdr3_aa: CASSLDRTDTQYF; cdr3_nt: TGTGCCAGCAGCTTGGACAGAACAGATACGCAGTATTTT
v_call: TRBV11-2; clone_size: NA; j_call: TRBJ2-4; d_call: NA; cdr3_aa: CASSLEQGWNIQYF; cdr3_nt: TGTGCCAGCAGCTTAGAACAGGGATGGAACATTCAGTACTTC
v_call: TRBV13; clone_size: NA; j_call: TRBJ2-3; d_call: TRBD2; cdr3_aa: CASSASSGLAGVGTQYF; cdr3_nt: TGTGCCAGCAGCGCTTCTTCCGGACTAGCGGGAGTGGGAACGCAGTATTTT
v_call: TRBV27; clone_size: few; j_call: TRBJ1-2; d_call: NA; cdr3_aa: CASSLGGGHYGYTF; cdr3_nt: TGTGCCAGCAGTTTGGGGGGGGGTCACTATGGCTACACCTTC
v_call: TRBV2; clone_size: NA; j_call: TRBJ2-5; d_call: TRBD1; cdr3_aa: CALSPGGTQETQYF; cdr3_nt: TGTGCCCTTAGTCCAGGGGGTACACAAGAGACCCAGTACTTC
v_call: TRBV27; clone_size: NA; j_call: TRBJ2-7; d_call: TRBD1; cdr3_aa: CASGYQGAFSCEQYF; cdr3_nt: TGTGCCAGCGGTTATCAGGGGGCCTTCTCCTGCGAGCAGTACTTC
v_call: TRBV30; clone_size: NA; j_call: TRBJ1-3; d_call: TRBD1; cdr3_aa: CAWRSGTGGPFDSPGNTIYF; cdr3_nt: TGTGCCTGGAGATCCGGGACAGGGGGGCCTTTTGACAGCCCTGGAAACACCATATATTTT
v_call: TRBV19; clone_size: NA; j_call: TRBJ2-7; d_call: TRBD1; cdr3_aa: CASSILLTGRSYEQYF; cdr3_nt: TGTGCCAGTAGTATCCTATTGACAGGGCGCTCCTACGAGCAGTACTTC
v_call: TRBV19; clone_size: NA; j_call: TRBJ2-1; d_call: TRBD2; cdr3_aa: CASSIPREGRYEQFF; cdr3_nt: TGTGCCAGTAGTATCCCCCGGGAGGGCCGCTATGAGCAGTTCTTC
v_call: TRBV19; clone_size: NA; j_call: TRBJ2-7; d_call: TRBD2; cdr3_aa: CASSVTIAGSYEQYF; cdr3_nt: TGTGCCAGTAGCGTTACCATAGCGGGATCATACGAGCAGTACTTC
v_call: TRBV28; clone_size: NA; j_call: TRBJ1-4; d_call: NA; cdr3_aa: CASSTVYDEKLFF; cdr3_nt: TGTGCCAGCTCAACAGTGTACGACGAAAAACTGTTTTTT
v_call: TRBV6-1; clone_size: NA; j_call: TRBJ1-5; d_call: NA; cdr3_aa: CASSDFAVDQPQHF; cdr3_nt: TGTGCCAGCAGTGACTTTGCAGTTGATCAGCCCCAGCATTTT
v_call: TRBV19; clone_size: NA; j_call: TRBJ1-5; d_call: TRBD1; cdr3_aa: CASSIRTGLNQPQHF; cdr3_nt: TGTGCCAGTAGCATCAGGACAGGGCTTAATCAGCCCCAGCATTTT
v_call: TRBV4-3; clone_size: few; j_call: TRBJ1-5; d_call: NA; cdr3_aa: CASSQVFIGDQPQHF; cdr3_nt: TGCGCCAGCAGCCAAGTTTTTATAGGAGATCAGCCCCAGCATTTT
v_call: TRBV15; clone_size: NA; j_call: TRBJ1-4; d_call: NA; cdr3_aa: CATSTRTDPTGEKLFF; cdr3_nt: TGTGCCACCAGCACTAGGACAGATCCCACGGGGGAAAAACTGTTTTTT
v_call: TRBV27; clone_size: NA; j_call: TRBJ2-7; d_call: TRBD1; cdr3_aa: CASSPQGLSEQYF; cdr3_nt: TGTGCCAGCAGCCCACAGGGGCTAAGCGAGCAGTACTTC
v_call: TRBV7-9; clone_size: few; j_call: TRBJ2-1; d_call: TRBD2; cdr3_aa: CASSLAPGGGNNEQFF; cdr3_nt: TGTGCCAGCAGCTTAGCGCCGGGAGGTGGAAACAATGAGCAGTTCTTC
v_call: TRBV4-3; clone_size: NA; j_call: TRBJ2-7; d_call: NA; cdr3_aa: CASSPGRTYEQYF; cdr3_nt: TGCGCCAGCAGTCCCGGGAGAACTTACGAGCAGTACTTC
v_call: TRBV4-3; clone_size: NA; j_call: TRBJ1-1; d_call: NA; cdr3_aa: CASSQDREGRAEAFF; cdr3_nt: TGCGCCAGCAGCCAAGATAGGGAGGGGAGGGCTGAAGCTTTCTTT
v_call: TRBV9; clone_size: NA; j_call: TRBJ2-7; d_call: NA; cdr3_aa: CASSVGGSYEQYF; cdr3_nt: TGTGCCAGCAGCGTAGGGGGCTCTTACGAGCAGTACTTC
v_call: TRBV9; clone_size: once; j_call: TRBJ1-1; d_call: NA; cdr3_aa: CASSPYREAWATEAFF; cdr3_nt: TGTGCCAGCAGCCCGTACCGGGAGGCCTGGGCCACTGAAGCTTTCTTT